Given below is one T cell receptor (beta chain) in context. Its antigen remains unknown. Only in-frame clones appear in the TCRdb table, and some are missing; sequencing was by immunoSEQ multiplex PCR. The sample lists 2,100,000 or so clones, about 94% occurring once. The sample belongs to a study of shared clonotypes between healthy human individuals. Study-wide findings and caveats: Sampling used blood alone; tissue repertoires probably differ. Measured sharing among donors was expected to vary with sequencing depth.

Trimming cost V 2 bases and J 0 bases; bases outside gene matches: 3. This CDR3 is built from 15 residues. Germline V gene data show CDR1 as GTSNPN and CDR2 as SVGIG (reference sequence). The chain joins TRBV30 to TRBJ1-5; 8 bases fit TRBD1. The TCR was taken from a young man in good health. The specimen was naive CD4+ T cells sorted from blood. Subset defined: CD45RA+ positively selected. Written as DNA, the CDR3 is TGTGCCTGGAGTACAGGGGGGTATAGCAATCAGCCCCAGCATTTT. This encodes CAWSTGGYSNQPQHF.